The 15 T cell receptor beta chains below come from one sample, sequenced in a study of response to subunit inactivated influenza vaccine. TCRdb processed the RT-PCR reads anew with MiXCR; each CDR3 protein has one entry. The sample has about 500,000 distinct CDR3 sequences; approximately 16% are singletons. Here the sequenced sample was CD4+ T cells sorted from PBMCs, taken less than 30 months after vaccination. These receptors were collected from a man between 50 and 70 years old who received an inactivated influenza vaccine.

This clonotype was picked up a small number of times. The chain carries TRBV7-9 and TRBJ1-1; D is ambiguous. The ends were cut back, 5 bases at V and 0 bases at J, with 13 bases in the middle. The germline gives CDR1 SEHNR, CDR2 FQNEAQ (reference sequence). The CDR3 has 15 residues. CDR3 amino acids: CASSPQNSVNTEAFF. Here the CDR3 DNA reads TGTGCCAGCAGCCCCCAAAACTCAGTGAACACTGAAGCTTTCTTT.

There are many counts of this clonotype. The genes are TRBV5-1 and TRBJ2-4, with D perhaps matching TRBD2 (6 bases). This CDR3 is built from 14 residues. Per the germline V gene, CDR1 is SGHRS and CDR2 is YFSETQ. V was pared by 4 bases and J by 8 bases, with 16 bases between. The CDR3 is CASSRTGGRDIQYF. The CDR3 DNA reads TGCGCCAGCAGCCGGACTGGGGGGAGAGACATTCAGTACTTC.

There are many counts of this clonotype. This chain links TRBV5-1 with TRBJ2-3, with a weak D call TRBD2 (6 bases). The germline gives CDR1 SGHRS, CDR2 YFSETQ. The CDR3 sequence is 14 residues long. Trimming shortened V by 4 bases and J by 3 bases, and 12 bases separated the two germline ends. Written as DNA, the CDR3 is TGCGCCAGCAGCCTCGGACTACCAACAGATACGCAGTATTTT. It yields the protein CASSLGLPTDTQYF.

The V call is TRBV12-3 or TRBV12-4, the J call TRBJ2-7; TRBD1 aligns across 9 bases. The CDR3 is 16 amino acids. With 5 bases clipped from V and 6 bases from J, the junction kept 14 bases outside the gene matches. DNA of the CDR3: TGTGCCAGCAGTCCCTACACGGGACAGGGTGTGGGCGAGCAGTACTTC. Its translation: CASSPYTGQGVGEQYF.

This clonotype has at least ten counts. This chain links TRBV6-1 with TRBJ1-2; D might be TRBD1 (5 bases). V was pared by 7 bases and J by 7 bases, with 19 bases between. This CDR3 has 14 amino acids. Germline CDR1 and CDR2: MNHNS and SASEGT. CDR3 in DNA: TGTGCCAGCACCTCCCATCCTCCAAGGGGTGGCTACACCTTC. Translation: CASTSHPPRGGYTF.

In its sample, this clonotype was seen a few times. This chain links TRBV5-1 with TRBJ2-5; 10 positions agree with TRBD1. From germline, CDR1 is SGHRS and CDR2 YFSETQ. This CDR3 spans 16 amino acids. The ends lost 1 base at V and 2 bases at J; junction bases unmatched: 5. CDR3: CASSLSLGQGQETQYF. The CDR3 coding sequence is TGCGCCAGCAGCTTGTCTTTGGGACAGGGGCAAGAGACCCAGTACTTC.

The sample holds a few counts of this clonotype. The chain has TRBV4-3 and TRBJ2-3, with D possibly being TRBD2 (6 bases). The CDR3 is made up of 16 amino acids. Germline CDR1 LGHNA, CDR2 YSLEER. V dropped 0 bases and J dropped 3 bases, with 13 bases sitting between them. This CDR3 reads CASSQDWRRETDTQYF. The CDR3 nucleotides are TGCGCCAGCAGCCAAGATTGGCGGAGGGAAACAGATACGCAGTATTTT.

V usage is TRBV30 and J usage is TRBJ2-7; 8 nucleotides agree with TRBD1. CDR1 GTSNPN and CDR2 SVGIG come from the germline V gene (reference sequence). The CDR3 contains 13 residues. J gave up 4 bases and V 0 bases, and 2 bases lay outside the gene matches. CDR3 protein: CAWSVTGGYEQYF. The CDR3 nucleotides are TGTGCCTGGAGTGTAACAGGGGGTTACGAGCAGTACTTC.

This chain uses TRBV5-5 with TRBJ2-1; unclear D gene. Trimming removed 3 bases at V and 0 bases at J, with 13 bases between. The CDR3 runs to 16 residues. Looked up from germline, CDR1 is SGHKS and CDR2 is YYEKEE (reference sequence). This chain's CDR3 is CASSSGPGISYNEQFF. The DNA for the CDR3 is TGTGCCAGCAGCTCCGGACCTGGGATCTCCTACAATGAGCAGTTCTTC.

CDR3 protein: CASSPGATGELFF. The CDR3 DNA sequence: TGTGCCAGCAGCCCAGGGGCCACCGGGGAGCTGTTTTTT. The rearrangement uses TRBV11-2 and TRBJ2-2, with a tentative D call TRBD1 (6 bases). There are 13 residues in the CDR3. Trimming left V 5 bases short and J 4 bases short, with 8 bases between. Germline V gives CDR1 SGHAT, CDR2 FQNNGV.

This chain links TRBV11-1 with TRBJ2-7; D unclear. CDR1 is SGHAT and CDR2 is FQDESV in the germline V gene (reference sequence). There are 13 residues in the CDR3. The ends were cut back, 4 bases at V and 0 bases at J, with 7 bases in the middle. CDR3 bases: TGTGCCAGCAGCTCGCCTAACTCCTACGAGCAGTACTTC. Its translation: CASSSPNSYEQYF.

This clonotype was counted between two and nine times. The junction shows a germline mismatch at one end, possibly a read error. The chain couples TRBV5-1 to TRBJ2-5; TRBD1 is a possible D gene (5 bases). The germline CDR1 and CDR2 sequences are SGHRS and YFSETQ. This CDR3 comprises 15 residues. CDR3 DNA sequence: TGCGCCAGCACCTTGGGGCCATCCGACCAAGAGACCCAGTACTTC. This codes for CASTLGPSDQETQYF.

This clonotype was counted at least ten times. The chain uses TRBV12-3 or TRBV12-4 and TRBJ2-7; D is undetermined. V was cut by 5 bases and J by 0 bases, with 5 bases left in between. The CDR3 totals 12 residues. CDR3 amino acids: CASSPTSYEQYF. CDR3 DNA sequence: TGTGCCAGCAGTCCCACCTCCTACGAGCAGTACTTC.

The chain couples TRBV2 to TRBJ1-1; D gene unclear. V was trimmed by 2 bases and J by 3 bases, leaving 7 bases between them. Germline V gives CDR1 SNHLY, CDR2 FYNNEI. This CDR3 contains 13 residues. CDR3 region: CASSESGDTEAFF. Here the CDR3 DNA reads TGTGCCAGCAGTGAATCTGGGGACACTGAAGCTTTCTTT.

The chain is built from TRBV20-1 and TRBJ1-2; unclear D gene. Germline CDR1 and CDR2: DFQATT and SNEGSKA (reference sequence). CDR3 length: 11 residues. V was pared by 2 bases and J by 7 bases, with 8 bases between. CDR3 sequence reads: CSARSPFGYTF. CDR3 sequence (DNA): TGCAGTGCTAGATCTCCCTTTGGCTACACCTTC.